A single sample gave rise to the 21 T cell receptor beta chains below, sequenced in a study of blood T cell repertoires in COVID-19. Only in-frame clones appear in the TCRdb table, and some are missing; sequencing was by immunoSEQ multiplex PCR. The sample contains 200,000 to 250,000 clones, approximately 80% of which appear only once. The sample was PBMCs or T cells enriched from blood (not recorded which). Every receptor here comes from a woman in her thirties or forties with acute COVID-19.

The CDR3 spells CASSLAGYNTEAFF. Here the CDR3 DNA reads TGTGCCAGCAGCTTGGCCGGGTACAACACTGAAGCTTTCTTT. The chain has TRBV5-4 and TRBJ1-1; the D is unclear. This CDR3 has 14 residues. Germline values: CDR1 SGHNT, CDR2 YYREEE (reference sequence). V dropped 0 bases and J dropped 2 bases, with 8 bases sitting between them.

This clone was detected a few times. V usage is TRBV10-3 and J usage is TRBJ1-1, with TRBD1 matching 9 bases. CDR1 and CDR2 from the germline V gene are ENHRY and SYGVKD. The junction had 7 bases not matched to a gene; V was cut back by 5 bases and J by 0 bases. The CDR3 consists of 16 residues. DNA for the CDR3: TGTGCCATCAGTCCGGGACAGGGAATGATGAACACTGAAGCTTTCTTT. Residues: CAISPGQGMMNTEAFF.

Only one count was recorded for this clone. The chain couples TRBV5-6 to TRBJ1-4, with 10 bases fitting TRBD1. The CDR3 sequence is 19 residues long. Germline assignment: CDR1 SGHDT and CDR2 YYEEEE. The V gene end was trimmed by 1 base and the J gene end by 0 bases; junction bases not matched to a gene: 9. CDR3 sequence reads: CASSLLGDRGDATNEKLFF. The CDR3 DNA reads TGTGCCAGCAGCTTGTTAGGGGACAGGGGAGACGCAACTAATGAAAAACTGTTTTTT.

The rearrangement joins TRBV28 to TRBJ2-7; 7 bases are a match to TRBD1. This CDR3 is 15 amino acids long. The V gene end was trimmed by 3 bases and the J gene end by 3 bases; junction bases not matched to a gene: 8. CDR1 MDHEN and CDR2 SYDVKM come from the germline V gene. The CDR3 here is CASSFFRQGDYEQYF. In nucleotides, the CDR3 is TGTGCCAGCAGTTTTTTTCGACAGGGTGACTACGAGCAGTACTTC.

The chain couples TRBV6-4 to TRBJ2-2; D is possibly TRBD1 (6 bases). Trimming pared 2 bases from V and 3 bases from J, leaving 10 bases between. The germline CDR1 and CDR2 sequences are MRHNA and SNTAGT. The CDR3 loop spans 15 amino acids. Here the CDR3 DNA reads TGTGCCAGCAGTGACGGCAGGGGAGACACCGGGGAGCTGTTTTTT. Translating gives CASSDGRGDTGELFF.

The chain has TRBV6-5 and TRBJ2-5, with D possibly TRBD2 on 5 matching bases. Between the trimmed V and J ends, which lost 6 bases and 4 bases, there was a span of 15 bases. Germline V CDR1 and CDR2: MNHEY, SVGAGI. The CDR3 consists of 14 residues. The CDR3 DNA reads TGTGCCAGCAGGCCTCGGGGTTATGGAGAGACCCAGTACTTC. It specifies CASRPRGYGETQYF.

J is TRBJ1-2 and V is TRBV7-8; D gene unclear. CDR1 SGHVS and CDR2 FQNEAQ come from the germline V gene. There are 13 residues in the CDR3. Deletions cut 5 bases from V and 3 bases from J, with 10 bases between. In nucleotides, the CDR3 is TGTGCCAGCAGCCGACGGGAGGACTATGGCTACACCTTC. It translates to CASSRREDYGYTF.

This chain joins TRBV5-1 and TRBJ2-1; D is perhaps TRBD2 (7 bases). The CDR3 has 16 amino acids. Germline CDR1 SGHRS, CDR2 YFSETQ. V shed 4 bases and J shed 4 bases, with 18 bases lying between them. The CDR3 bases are TGCGCCAGCAGCCCGGTACAGGGAGGGGGGTACAATGAGCAGTTCTTC. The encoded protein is CASSPVQGGGYNEQFF.

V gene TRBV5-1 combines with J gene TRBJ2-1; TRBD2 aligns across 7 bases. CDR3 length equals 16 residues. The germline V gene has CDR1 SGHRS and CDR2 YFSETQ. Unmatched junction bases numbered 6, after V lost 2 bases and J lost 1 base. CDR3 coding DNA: TGCGCCAGCAGCTTCTTACAGCGGGGATCCTACAATGAGCAGTTCTTC. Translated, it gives CASSFLQRGSYNEQFF.

The CDR3 reads CASSPRDSGSPLHF. CDR3 DNA: TGTGCCAGTAGTCCCCGGGACAGCGGATCACCCCTCCACTTT. The rearrangement uses TRBV19 and TRBJ1-6, with 7 bases matching TRBD1. Germline V lookup: CDR1 LNHDA, CDR2 SQIVND (reference sequence). The CDR3 totals 14 residues. Trimming at V came to 5 bases and at J to 10 bases, leaving 8 bases not matched to a gene.

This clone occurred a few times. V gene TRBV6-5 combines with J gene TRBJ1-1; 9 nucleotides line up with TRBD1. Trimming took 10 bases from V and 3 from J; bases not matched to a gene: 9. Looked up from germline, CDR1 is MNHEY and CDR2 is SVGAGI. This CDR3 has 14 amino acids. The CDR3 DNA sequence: TGTGCCACTAAGGGGACAGGGAGAGACACTGAAGCTTTCTTT. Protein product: CATKGTGRDTEAFF.

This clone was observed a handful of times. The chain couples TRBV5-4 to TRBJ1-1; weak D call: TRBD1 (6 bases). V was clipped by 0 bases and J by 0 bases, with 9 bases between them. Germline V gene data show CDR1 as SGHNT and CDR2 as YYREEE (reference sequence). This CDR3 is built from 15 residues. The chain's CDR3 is CASSLDGQMNTEAFF. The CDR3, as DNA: TGTGCCAGCAGCTTGGACGGACAGATGAACACTGAAGCTTTCTTT.

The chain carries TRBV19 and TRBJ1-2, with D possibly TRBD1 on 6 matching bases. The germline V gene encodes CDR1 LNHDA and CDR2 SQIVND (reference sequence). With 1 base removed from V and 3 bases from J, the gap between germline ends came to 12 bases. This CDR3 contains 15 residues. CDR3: CASSIAQGSHYGYTF. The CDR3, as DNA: TGTGCCAGTAGTATAGCCCAGGGGTCCCACTATGGCTACACCTTC.

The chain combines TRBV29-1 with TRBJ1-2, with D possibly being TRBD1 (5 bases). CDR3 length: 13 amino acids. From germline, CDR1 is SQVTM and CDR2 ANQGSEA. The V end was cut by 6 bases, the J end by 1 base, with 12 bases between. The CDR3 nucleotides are TGCAGCGTGACCCAGGGAATTAACTATGGCTACACCTTC. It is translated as CSVTQGINYGYTF.

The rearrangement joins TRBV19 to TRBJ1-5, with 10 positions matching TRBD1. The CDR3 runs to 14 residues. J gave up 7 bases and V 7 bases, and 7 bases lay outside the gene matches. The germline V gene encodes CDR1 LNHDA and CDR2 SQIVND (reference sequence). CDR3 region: CASTGTGDLQPQHF. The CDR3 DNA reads TGTGCCAGTACAGGGACAGGGGATCTCCAGCCCCAGCATTTT.

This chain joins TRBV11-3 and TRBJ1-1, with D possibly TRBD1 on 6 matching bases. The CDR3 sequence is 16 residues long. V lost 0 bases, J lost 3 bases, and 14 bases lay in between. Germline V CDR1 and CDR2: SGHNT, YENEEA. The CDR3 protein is CASSLDGGQGDTEAFF. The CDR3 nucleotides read TGTGCCAGCAGCTTAGATGGGGGCCAGGGAGACACTGAAGCTTTCTTT.

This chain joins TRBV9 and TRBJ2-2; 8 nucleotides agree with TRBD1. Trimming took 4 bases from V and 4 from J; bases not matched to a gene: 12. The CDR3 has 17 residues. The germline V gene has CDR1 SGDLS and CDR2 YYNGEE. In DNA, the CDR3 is TGTGCCAGCAGCCCCCCCCTAGGACAGGGAATCACCGGGGAGCTGTTTTTT. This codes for CASSPPLGQGITGELFF.

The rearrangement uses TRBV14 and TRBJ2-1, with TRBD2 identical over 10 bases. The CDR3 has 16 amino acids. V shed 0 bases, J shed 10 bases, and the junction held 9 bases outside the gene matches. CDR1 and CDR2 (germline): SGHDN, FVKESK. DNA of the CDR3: TGTGCCAGCAGCCAAGATCAAGCGGGGGGGCAGAAAGAGCAGTTCTTC. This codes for CASSQDQAGGQKEQFF.

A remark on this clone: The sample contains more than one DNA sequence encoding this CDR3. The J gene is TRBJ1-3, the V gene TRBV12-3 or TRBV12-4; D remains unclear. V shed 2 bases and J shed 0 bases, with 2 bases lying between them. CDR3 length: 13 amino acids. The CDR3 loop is CASSLLSGNTIYF. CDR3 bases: TGTGCCAGCAGTTTACTCTCTGGAAACACCATATATTTT.

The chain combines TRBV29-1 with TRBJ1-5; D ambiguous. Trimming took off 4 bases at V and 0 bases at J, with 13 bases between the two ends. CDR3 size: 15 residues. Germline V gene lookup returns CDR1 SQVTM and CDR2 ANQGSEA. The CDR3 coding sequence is TGCAGCGTTGGACACGTAAAGCATAGCAATCAGCCCCAGCATTTT. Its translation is CSVGHVKHSNQPQHF.

The CDR3 spells CATSDLGTGGVPPYNEQFF. The CDR3 DNA reads TGTGCCACCAGTGACCTAGGGACAGGGGGTGTTCCTCCCTACAATGAGCAGTTCTTC. The chain recombines TRBV24-1 with TRBJ2-1; 11 bases fit TRBD1. With 4 bases clipped from V and 2 bases from J, the junction kept 12 bases outside the gene matches. The CDR3 runs to 19 residues. Germline CDR1 KGHDR, CDR2 SFDVKD.